This passage covers 4 T cell receptor beta chains from one sample sequenced in a study of tissue T cells after allogeneic stem cell transplantation. Libraries were prepared by immunoSEQ multiplex PCR; TCRdb keeps only in-frame clonotypes and omits some of them. This sample has about 48,000 clones, with around 73% found just once. The sample was sorted cells pooled from one or two spleens. The receptors originated from a pool of C57BL/6 mice in good health.

This clone was observed a handful of times. The junction departs from the called germline gene at one end, perhaps through a read error. Here the gene names and germline are mouse. The read halts 1 residue ahead of the CDR3 end, with the missing end drawn from the germline J gene. The V and J genes are TRBV13-2 and TRBJ2-2, with a tentative D call TRBD1 (5 bases). The CDR3 has 15 residues. Germline CDR1 and CDR2: NNHNN and SYGAGS (reference sequence). Incomplete CDR3 DNA: TGTGCCAGCGGGGATGGACATTCAAACACCGGGCAGCTCTAC. Translated, it gives CASGDGHSNTGQLY. The whole CDR3 protein is CASGDGHSNTGQLYF.

This clone appeared a single time. Gene labels here are mouse ones. Sequencing ends 1 residue short of the CDR3 end; the germline J gene provides the rest. V and J are TRBV16 and TRBJ1-4; D remains ambiguous. The V gene's germline CDR1 is SGHSA and CDR2 FRNQAP. The ends were cut back, 1 base at V and 4 bases at J, with 7 bases in the middle. The CDR3 has 14 residues. The part of the CDR3 DNA that was read is TGTGCAAGCAGCTTAGGACCAAACAACGAAAGATTATTT. Translating gives CASSLGPNNERLF. The whole CDR3 sequence reads CASSLGPNNERLFF.

Of note for this clone: Here the gene names and germline are mouse. The read ends 1 residue shy of where the CDR3 ends; the end is completed using the germline J gene. V is TRBV19 and J is TRBJ2-7, with 14 bases aligning to TRBD2. Germline-derived CDR1 and CDR2 are FNHDT and SITEND (reference sequence). Trimming cost V 0 bases and J 7 bases; bases outside gene matches: 6. The length of the CDR3 is 16 residues. Partial CDR3 DNA: TGTGCCAGCAGTATAGAGGGGACTGGGGGGGCGCGAGAACAGTAC. Translated, it gives CASSIEGTGGAREQY. The complete CDR3 sequence is CASSIEGTGGAREQYF.

As regards this clone: Mouse gene names and germline throughout. The read finishes 1 residue shy of the CDR3 end, and the germline J gene is used to complete it. The rearrangement uses TRBV3 and TRBJ1-4, with D maybe TRBD1 (6 bases). V lost 5 bases and J 3 bases, leaving 13 bases between the germline ends. The germline CDR1 and CDR2 sequences are SNHLY and FYNGKV (reference sequence). The CDR3 spans 15 residues. Incomplete CDR3 DNA: TGTGCCAGCAGCCTCAGACAGGAACCCAACGAAAGATTATTT. It translates to CASSLRQEPNERLF. The full CDR3 is CASSLRQEPNERLFF.